This T cell receptor (beta chain) was found in a study of blood T cells in healthy people across ages. Study outcomes and limitations: It was held that diversity estimates obtained from one million T cells represented underestimates.

This clonotype turned up a few times. Antigen unknown. Trimming stripped 0 bases from V and 5 bases from J, with 10 bases between. Germline V CDR1 and CDR2: MNHEY, SVGAGI. The CDR3 consists of 14 residues. Primers used in a second PCR of roughly 6 to 11 cycles were a sample-barcoded 5' primer and a J-beta primer mix. Each of the cDNA molecules was tagged by a template-switch adaptor with 12 random nucleotides. MiXCR, run by TCRdb on the 5' RACE reads, gives a single entry per CDR3 protein. The sample yields around 2 million distinct CDR3 sequences, about 39% seen once. The rearrangement uses TRBV6-5 and TRBJ2-5, with D perhaps matching TRBD2 (5 bases). The TCR comes from a human donor in good health. The sample consisted of blood. DNA for the CDR3: TGTGCCAGCAGTTACTCTGAGGGCCTGGAGACCCAGTACTTC. This encodes CASSYSEGLETQYF.